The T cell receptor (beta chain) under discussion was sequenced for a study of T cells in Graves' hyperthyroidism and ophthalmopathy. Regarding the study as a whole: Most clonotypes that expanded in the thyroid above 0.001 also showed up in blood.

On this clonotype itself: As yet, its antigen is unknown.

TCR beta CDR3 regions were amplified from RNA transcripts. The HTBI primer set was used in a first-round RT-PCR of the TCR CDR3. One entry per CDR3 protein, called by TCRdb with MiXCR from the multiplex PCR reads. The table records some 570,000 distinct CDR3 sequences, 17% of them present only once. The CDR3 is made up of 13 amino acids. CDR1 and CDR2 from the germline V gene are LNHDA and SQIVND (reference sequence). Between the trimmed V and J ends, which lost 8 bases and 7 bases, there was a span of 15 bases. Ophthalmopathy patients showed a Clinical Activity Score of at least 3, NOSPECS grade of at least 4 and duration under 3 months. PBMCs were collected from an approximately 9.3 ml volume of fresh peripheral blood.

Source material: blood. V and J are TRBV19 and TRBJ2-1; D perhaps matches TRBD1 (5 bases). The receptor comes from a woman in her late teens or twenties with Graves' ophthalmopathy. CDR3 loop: CASVVQGRNEQFF. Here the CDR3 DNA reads TGTGCCAGTGTGGTTCAGGGCCGGAATGAGCAGTTCTTC.